The rows below give T cell receptor beta chains drawn from one sample of a study of T cell responses to AZD1222 COVID-19 vaccine. TCRdb's table, derived via immunoSEQ multiplex PCR, lists solely in-frame clones and lacks some. The sample yields 95,000 to 100,000 clones, around 83% seen once. The specimen comprised peripheral blood, sampled on day 0 of AZD1222 vaccination. These receptors originate from an adult in good health. Both conserved end residues are part of each CDR3. D genes are given only for firm matches. Part of the rows lack a size; the others show once, few, many or a class for expanded clones.

J: TRBJ1-4; size: NA; V: TRBV28; D: NA; DNA: TGTGCCAGCAGTTTATTGTTGTTCGGTAATGAAAAACTGTTTTTT; CDR3: CASSLLLFGNEKLFF
J: TRBJ1-1; size: NA; V: TRBV30; D: NA; DNA: TGTGCCTGGAGCGAATTTGGAGCTGAAGCTTTCTTT; CDR3: CAWSEFGAEAFF
J: TRBJ1-3; size: NA; V: TRBV4-3; D: NA; DNA: TGCGCCAGCAGCCTAAACCCGGTTACTGGAAACACCATATATTTT; CDR3: CASSLNPVTGNTIYF
J: TRBJ2-7; size: once; V: TRBV27; D: TRBD1; DNA: TGTGCCAGCAGTCCCCACCGGGACAGGGAGATGTACGAGCAGTACTTC; CDR3: CASSPHRDREMYEQYF
J: TRBJ1-2; size: once; V: TRBV28; D: TRBD1; DNA: TGTGCCAGCGGTCAGGGGGCCTATGGCTACACCTTC; CDR3: CASGQGAYGYTF
J: TRBJ1-6; size: NA; V: TRBV3-1/TRBV3-2; D: TRBD1; DNA: TGTGCCAGCAGCCCAGGGGGTAGTAATTCACCCCTCCACTTT; CDR3: CASSPGGSNSPLHF
J: TRBJ2-1; size: NA; V: TRBV5-6; D: NA; DNA: TGTGCCAGCAGCTTGCGTAGAGGGAGCTCCTACAATGAGCAGTTCTTC; CDR3: CASSLRRGSSYNEQFF
J: TRBJ2-5; size: NA; V: TRBV5-1; D: TRBD1; DNA: TGCGCCAGCAGGCCTGACAGGGGGCGAGAGACCCAGTACTTC; CDR3: CASRPDRGRETQYF
J: TRBJ1-3; size: NA; V: TRBV7-9; D: TRBD1; DNA: TGTGCCAGCAGCGGCCTTCTGAGGACAGGGTCAAACACCATATATTTT; CDR3: CASSGLLRTGSNTIYF
J: TRBJ2-1; size: NA; V: TRBV27; D: TRBD2; DNA: TGTGCCAGCAGTTTATATAGCGGGAGGGCCGATGAGCAGTTCTTC; CDR3: CASSLYSGRADEQFF
J: TRBJ1-4; size: NA; V: TRBV28; D: NA; DNA: TGTGCCAGCAGTTTAGGGACGAATGAAAAACTGTTTTTT; CDR3: CASSLGTNEKLFF
J: TRBJ2-1; size: NA; V: TRBV9; D: TRBD1; DNA: TGTGCCAGCAGCCCAAGGGCCGGGACAGGGAGCGATGAGCAGTTCTTC; CDR3: CASSPRAGTGSDEQFF
J: TRBJ1-1; size: NA; V: TRBV3-1/TRBV3-2; D: NA; DNA: TGTGCCAGCAGCTCCCAGGCGGGTATGGAAACTGAAGCTTTCTTT; CDR3: CASSSQAGMETEAFF
J: TRBJ2-3; size: NA; V: TRBV7-3; D: NA; DNA: TGTGCCAGCAGCTCTGGACCAACTACAGATACGCAGTATTTT; CDR3: CASSSGPTTDTQYF
J: TRBJ1-1; size: NA; V: TRBV4-1; D: NA; DNA: TGCGCCAGCAGCCCAGGAGGGGCGCGGAACACTGAAGCTTTCTTT; CDR3: CASSPGGARNTEAFF
J: TRBJ1-2; size: NA; V: TRBV28; D: NA; DNA: TGTGCCAGCAGTTTATTGGGGGTATCTAACTATGGCTACACCTTC; CDR3: CASSLLGVSNYGYTF
J: TRBJ1-2; size: NA; V: TRBV24-1; D: NA; DNA: TGTGCCACCAGTGATTTGAATAGGTCTGAGGGCTACACCTTC; CDR3: CATSDLNRSEGYTF
J: TRBJ2-1; size: NA; V: TRBV4-2; D: NA; DNA: TGTGCCAGCAGCCAAGCTCTAGTTCCCTACAATGAGCAGTTCTTC; CDR3: CASSQALVPYNEQFF
J: TRBJ2-2; size: NA; V: TRBV5-8; D: NA; DNA: TGTGCCAGCAGCCAAACAGTGAACACCGGGGAGCTGTTTTTT; CDR3: CASSQTVNTGELFF
J: TRBJ1-1; size: NA; V: TRBV11-3; D: NA; DNA: TGTGCCAGCAGCTTAGTAGGTCGGGGCACTGAAGCTTTCTTT; CDR3: CASSLVGRGTEAFF
J: TRBJ1-1; size: NA; V: TRBV7-9; D: NA; DNA: TGTGCCAGCAGCCCCTGGGGCAGCTTTAACACTGAAGCTTTCTTT; CDR3: CASSPWGSFNTEAFF
J: TRBJ2-3; size: once; V: TRBV7-2; D: NA; DNA: TGTGCCAGCAGCTTAGGTTTTCCGGCGTACCGCACAGATACGCAGTATTTT; CDR3: CASSLGFPAYRTDTQYF
J: TRBJ2-7; size: NA; V: TRBV7-2; D: NA; DNA: TGTGCCAGCAGCTCTACCGCTAGGGTCCCCTACGAGCAGTACTTC; CDR3: CASSSTARVPYEQYF
J: TRBJ1-1; size: NA; V: TRBV4-3; D: NA; DNA: TGCGCCAGCAGCCAAGAAGGCGGCAGGGCGGGGTTCACTGAAGCTTTCTTT; CDR3: CASSQEGGRAGFTEAFF
J: TRBJ2-3; size: NA; V: TRBV5-4; D: NA; DNA: TGTGCCAGCAGCTTGCGGCGGTCCGGTGATACGCAGTATTTT; CDR3: CASSLRRSGDTQYF
J: TRBJ1-1; size: NA; V: TRBV29-1; D: TRBD1; DNA: TGCAGCGCTTCGGGACAGGGGCCTTCACTTGAAGCTTTCTTT; CDR3: CSASGQGPSLEAFF
J: TRBJ1-2; size: NA; V: TRBV7-2; D: NA; DNA: TGTGCCAGCAGCTTAGATAGGGTTGGTAATGGCTACACCTTC; CDR3: CASSLDRVGNGYTF
J: TRBJ2-1; size: NA; V: TRBV5-4; D: TRBD2; DNA: TGTGCCAGCAGCCGGACTAGCGGGAGGGCCTATGAGCAGTTCTTC; CDR3: CASSRTSGRAYEQFF
J: TRBJ2-3; size: NA; V: TRBV7-9; D: NA; DNA: TGTGCCGGCTCCCCGGGGAAAAGCACAGATACGCAGTATTTT; CDR3: CAGSPGKSTDTQYF
J: TRBJ2-6; size: NA; V: TRBV24-1; D: NA; DNA: TGTGCCACCAGTGATAGGGGACGGGAACGCTCTGGGGCCAACGTCCTGACTTTC; CDR3: CATSDRGRERSGANVLTF